There are many counts of the clone carrying this T cell receptor (beta chain). The antigen remains undetermined. This entry is derived from a study of CD8 T cells in ankylosing spondylitis. Findings of the study overall: Reports of some motif variants in reactive arthritis synovial fluid and blood predate this one. Blood from ankylosing spondylitis patients appeared to carry a characteristic roughly 8-variant TCR beta motif.

Per germline, CDR1 SGHRS and CDR2 YFSETQ. V was pared by 4 bases and J by 2 bases, with 12 bases between. This CDR3 has 14 amino acids. TCRdb fed the 5' RACE reads into MiXCR, producing one record per CDR3 protein. The sample yields about 300,000 distinct CDR3 sequences, 11% seen once. This receptor was identified in a female donor with ankylosing spondylitis or in good health (not recorded which). Sequencing input: blood, either unsorted or a sorted T cell fraction (not recorded which). The chain combines TRBV5-1 with TRBJ1-2; D is undetermined. The CDR3 spells CASSPTPTNYGYTF. The CDR3 region has the DNA TGCGCCAGCAGCCCGACACCTACCAACTATGGCTACACCTTC.